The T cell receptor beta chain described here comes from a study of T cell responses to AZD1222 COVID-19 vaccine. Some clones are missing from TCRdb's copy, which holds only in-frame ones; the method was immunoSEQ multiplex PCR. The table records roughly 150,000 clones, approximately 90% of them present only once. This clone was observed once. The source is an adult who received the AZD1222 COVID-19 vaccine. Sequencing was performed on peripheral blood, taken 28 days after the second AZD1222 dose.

CDR3 nucleotides: TGTGCCAGCAGCTTAGTCACAGGGCAAGAGACCCAGTACTTC. It is translated as CASSLVTGQETQYF. The chain is built from TRBV11-2 and TRBJ2-5, with D perhaps TRBD1 (6 bases). The CDR3 spans 14 residues. Germline assignment: CDR1 SGHAT and CDR2 FQNNGV. V was pared by 1 base and J by 2 bases, with 8 bases between.